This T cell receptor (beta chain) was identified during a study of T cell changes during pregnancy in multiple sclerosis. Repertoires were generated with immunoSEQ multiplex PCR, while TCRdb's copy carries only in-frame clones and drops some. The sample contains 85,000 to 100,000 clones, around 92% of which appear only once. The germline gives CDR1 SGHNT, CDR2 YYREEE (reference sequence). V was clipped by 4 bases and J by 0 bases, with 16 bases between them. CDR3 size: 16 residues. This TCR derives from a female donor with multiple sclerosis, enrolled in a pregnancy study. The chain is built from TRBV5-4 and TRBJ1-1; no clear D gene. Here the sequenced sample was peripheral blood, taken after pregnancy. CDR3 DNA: TGTGCCAGCAGCCCCGGGGTGGAGGCCTTGAACACTGAAGCTTTCTTT. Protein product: CASSPGVEALNTEAFF.